Reported below is one T cell receptor (beta chain). Its antigen is undetermined. Expressed TCRB transcripts got sequenced, as all isolated RNA was reverse transcribed. Sequencing was performed with immunoSEQ multiplex PCR; in TCRdb, only in-frame clones are kept and a portion is missing. The sample includes over 200,000 clones, roughly 10% of them seen just once. Trimming left V 4 bases short and J 10 bases short, with 16 bases between. The CDR3 runs 13 residues. Germline V gene data show CDR1 as MNHNY and CDR2 as SVGAGI (reference sequence). These data belong to a study of beta chain features in type 1 diabetes. Study-wide findings and caveats: When Type 1 diabetes patients were examined, their TCRB CDR3s proved moderately but significantly shorter in all four CD4+ subsets.

The V call is TRBV6-6, the J call TRBJ1-1; D remains ambiguous. The source material was naive CD4+ T cells from blood. This sequence was found in a man under 40 with type 1 diabetes. CDR3 region: CASSSAEAQSAFF. DNA for the CDR3: TGTGCCAGCAGTTCCGCCGAGGCGCAATCAGCTTTCTTT.